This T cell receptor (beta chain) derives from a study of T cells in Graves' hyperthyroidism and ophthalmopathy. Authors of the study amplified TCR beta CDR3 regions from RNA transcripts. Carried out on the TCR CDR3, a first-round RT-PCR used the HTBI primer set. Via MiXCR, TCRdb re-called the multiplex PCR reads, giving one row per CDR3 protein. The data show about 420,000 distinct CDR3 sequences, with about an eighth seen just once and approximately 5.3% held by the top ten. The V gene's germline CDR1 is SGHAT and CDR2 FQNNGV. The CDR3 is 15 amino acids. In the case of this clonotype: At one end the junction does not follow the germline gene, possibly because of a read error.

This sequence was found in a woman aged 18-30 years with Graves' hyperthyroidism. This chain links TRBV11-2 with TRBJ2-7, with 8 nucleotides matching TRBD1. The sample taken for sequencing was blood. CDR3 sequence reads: CASSQDRQGAGEQYF. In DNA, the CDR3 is TGCGCCAGCAGCCAAGATCGGCAGGGGGCAGGGGAGCAGTACTTC.